The sequence of this TCR beta chain was determined in a study of control samples from healthy donors and cancer patients. Assay: immunoSEQ multiplex PCR; the TCRdb copy retains only in-frame clones and omits some. The table lists about 140,000 clones, around nine tenths of them singletons. Sequencing was done on a sample of blood. The sequence was obtained from a woman in her 30s in good health.

CDR3 sequence reads: CASSVTGSGEAFF. CDR3 nucleotides: TGTGCCAGCAGCGTAACGGGTAGCGGGGAAGCTTTCTTT. The chain couples TRBV9 to TRBJ1-1; no reliable D call. Germline values: CDR1 SGDLS, CDR2 YYNGEE. V was shortened by 1 base and J by 8 bases, with 12 bases between the two germline ends. This CDR3 comprises 13 residues.